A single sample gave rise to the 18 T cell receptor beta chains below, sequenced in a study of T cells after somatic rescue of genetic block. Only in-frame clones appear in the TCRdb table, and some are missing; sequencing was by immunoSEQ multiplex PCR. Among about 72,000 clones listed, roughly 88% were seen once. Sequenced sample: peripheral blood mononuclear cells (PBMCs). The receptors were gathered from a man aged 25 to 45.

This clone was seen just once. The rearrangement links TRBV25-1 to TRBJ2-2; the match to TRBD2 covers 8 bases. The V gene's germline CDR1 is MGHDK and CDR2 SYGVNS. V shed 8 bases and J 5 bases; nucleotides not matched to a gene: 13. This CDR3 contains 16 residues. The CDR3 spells CASLPAERGMTGELFF. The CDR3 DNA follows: TGTGCCAGCCTTCCCGCCGAGCGGGGGATGACCGGGGAGCTGTTTTTT.

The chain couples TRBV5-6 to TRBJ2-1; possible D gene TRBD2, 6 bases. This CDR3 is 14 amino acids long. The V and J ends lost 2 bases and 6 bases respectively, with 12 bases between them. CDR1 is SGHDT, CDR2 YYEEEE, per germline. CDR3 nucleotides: TGTGCCAGCAGCTTAACCGGGGGTGTCAATGAGCAGTTCTTC. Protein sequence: CASSLTGGVNEQFF.

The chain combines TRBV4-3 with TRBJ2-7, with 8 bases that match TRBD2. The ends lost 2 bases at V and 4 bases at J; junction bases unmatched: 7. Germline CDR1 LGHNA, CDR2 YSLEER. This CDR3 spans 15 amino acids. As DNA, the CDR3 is TGCGCCAGCAGCCAAAACCTAGCGGGTACGTACGAGCAGTACTTC. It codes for CASSQNLAGTYEQYF.

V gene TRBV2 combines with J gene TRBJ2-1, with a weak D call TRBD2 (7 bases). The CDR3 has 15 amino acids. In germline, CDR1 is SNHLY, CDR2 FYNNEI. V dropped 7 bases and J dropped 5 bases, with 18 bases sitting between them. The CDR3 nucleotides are TGTGCCAGCACCACCGAGGGGGGGAGCCACAATGAGCAGTTCTTC. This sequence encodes CASTTEGGSHNEQFF.

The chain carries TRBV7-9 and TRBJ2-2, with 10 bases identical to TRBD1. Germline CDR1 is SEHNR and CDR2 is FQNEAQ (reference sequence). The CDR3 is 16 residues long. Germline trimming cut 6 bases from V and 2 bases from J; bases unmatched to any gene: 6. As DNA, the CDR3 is TGTGCCAGCAGTTTCGACAGGGGGCGCAACACCGGGGAGCTGTTTTTT. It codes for CASSFDRGRNTGELFF. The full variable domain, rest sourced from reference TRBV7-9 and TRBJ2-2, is DTGVSQNPRHKITKRGQNVTFRCDPISEHNRLYWYRQTLGQGPEFLTYFQNEAQLEKSRLLSDRFSAERPKGSFSTLEIQRTEQGDSAMYLCASSFDRGRNTGELFFGEGSRLTVL.

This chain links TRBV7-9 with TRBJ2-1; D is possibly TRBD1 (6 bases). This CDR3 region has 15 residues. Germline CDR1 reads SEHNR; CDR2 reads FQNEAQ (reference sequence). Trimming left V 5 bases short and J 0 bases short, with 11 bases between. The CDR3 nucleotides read TGTGCCAGCAGCAATACAGGGAGCTCCTACAATGAGCAGTTCTTC. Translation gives CASSNTGSSYNEQFF.

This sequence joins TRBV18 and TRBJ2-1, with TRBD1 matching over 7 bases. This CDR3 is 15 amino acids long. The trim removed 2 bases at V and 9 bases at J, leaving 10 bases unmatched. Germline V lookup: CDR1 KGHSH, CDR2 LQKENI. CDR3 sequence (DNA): TGTGCCAGCTCACCAGTAACAGGGGAAGGGAGTGAGCAGTTCTTC. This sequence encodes CASSPVTGEGSEQFF.

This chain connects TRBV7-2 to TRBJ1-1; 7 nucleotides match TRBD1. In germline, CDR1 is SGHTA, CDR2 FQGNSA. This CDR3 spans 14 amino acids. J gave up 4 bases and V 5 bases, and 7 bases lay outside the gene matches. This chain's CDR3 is CASSIDRATTEAFF. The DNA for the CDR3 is TGTGCCAGCAGCATAGACAGGGCGACCACTGAAGCTTTCTTT.

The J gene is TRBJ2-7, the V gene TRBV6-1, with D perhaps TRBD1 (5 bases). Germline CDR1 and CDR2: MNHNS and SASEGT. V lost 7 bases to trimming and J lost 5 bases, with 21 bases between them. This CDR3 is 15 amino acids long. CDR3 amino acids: CASMRLVSVGDEQYF. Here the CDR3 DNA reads TGTGCCAGCATGAGGTTGGTATCTGTAGGGGACGAGCAGTACTTC.

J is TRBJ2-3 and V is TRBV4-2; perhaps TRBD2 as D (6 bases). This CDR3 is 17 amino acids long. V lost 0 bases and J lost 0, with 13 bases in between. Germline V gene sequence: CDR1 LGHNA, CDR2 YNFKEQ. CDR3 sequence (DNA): TGTGCCAGCAGCCAAGAGGGTTACGGGGGTAGCACAGATACGCAGTATTTT. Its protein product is CASSQEGYGGSTDTQYF.

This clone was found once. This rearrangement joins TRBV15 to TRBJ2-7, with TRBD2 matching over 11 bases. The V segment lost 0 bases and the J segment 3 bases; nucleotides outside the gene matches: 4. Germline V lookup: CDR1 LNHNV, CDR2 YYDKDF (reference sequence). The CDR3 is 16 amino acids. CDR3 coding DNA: TGTGCCACCAGCAGAGATACGGGACTAGCGGACTACGAGCAGTACTTC. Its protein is CATSRDTGLADYEQYF.

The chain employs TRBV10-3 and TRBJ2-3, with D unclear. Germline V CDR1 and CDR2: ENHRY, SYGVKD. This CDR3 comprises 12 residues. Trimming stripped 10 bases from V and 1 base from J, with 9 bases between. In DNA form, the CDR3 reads TGTGCCACCGCCGAGGGCACAGATACGCAGTATTTT. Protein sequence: CATAEGTDTQYF.

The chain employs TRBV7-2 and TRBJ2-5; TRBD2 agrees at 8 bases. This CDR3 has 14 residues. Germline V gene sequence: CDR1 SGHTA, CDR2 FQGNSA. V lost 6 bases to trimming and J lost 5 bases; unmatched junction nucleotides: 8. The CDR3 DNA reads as TGTGCCAGCAGTCGTAGCGGGGCGTCCGAGACCCAGTACTTC. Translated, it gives CASSRSGASETQYF.

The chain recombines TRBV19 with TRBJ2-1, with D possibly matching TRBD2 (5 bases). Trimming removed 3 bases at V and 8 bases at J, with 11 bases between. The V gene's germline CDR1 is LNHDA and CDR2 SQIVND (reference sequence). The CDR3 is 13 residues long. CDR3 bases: TGTGCCAGTAGTATTCCAGGACTCGATGAGCAGTTCTTC. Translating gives CASSIPGLDEQFF.

The chain's CDR3 is CASWGGIGNTIYF. The CDR3 coding sequence is TGTGCCTCATGGGGAGGTATAGGAAACACCATATATTTT. The chain combines TRBV19 with TRBJ1-3; D gene uncertain. The CDR3 covers 13 residues. The V gene's germline CDR1 is LNHDA and CDR2 SQIVND (reference sequence). Trimming shortened V by 11 bases and J by 4 bases, and 15 bases separated the two germline ends.

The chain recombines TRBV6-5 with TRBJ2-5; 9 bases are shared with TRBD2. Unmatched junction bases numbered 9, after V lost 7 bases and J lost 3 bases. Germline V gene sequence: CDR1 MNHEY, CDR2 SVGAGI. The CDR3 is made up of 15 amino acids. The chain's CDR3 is CASKPRTSVKETQYF. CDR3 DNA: TGTGCCAGCAAACCCCGGACTAGCGTTAAAGAGACCCAGTACTTC.

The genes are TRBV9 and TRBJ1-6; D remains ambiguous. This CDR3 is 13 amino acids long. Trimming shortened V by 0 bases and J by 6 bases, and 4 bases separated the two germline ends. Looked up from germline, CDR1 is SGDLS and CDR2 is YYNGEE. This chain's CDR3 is CASSVEVNSPLHF. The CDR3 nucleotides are TGTGCCAGCAGCGTAGAGGTTAATTCACCCCTCCACTTT. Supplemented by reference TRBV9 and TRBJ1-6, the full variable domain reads DSGVTQTPKHLITATGQRVTLRCSPRSGDLSVYWYQQSLDQGLQFLIQYYNGEERAKGNILERFSAQQFPDLHSELNLSSLELGDSALYFCASSVEVNSPLHFGNGTRLTVT.

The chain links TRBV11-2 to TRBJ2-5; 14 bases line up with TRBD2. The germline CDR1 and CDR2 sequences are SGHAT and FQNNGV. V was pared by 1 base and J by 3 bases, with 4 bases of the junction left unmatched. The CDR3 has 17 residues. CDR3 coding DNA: TGTGCCAGCAGCTTAGGGGGGACTAGCGGGAGAGAAGAGACCCAGTACTTC. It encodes CASSLGGTSGREETQYF.